This T cell receptor (beta chain) comes out of a study of blood T cell repertoires in COVID-19. Study as a whole: Donors of Cohort 3 who recovered were those that had two negative PCRs, clearance, or symptom resolution.

The CDR3 runs to 16 residues. The junction had 9 bases not matched to a gene; V was cut back by 0 bases and J by 5 bases. The germline gives CDR1 SGHDT, CDR2 YYEEEE. Libraries were prepared by immunoSEQ multiplex PCR; TCRdb keeps only in-frame clonotypes and omits some of them. The sample has 120,000 to 150,000 clones, approximately 80% seen once. Allocation to cohorts depended on clinical history reported by the participants. The TCR was taken from a man aged 50-60 years in a cohort exposed to, infected with or recovered from COVID-19 (not recorded which). The V gene is TRBV5-6, the J gene TRBJ2-7; 9 nucleotides line up with TRBD2. Sample: PBMCs or T cells enriched from blood (not recorded which). The CDR3 DNA follows: TGTGCCAGCAGCTTGGTTCGCGGGAGGGCCCTCGACGAGCAGTACTTC. It yields the protein CASSLVRGRALDEQYF.